This T cell receptor beta chain is drawn from a study of HIV-infected patients and healthy controls. Notes on the study in general: HIV-infected patients shared fewer CDR3 sequences between individuals than healthy controls.

Worth noting for this clonotype: Its cognate antigen is unknown. A read error is possible here, since a much larger clone lies one base away.

cDNA was made from approximately 500 ng RNA using alpha and beta constant primers. Alpha and beta chain libraries were made separately by chain-specific third strand synthesis with multiplexing indices. Each cDNA molecule was barcoded, and a single primer pair amplified each chain. From the 5' RACE reads, TCRdb called clonotypes with MiXCR, one entry per CDR3 protein. The table lists around 5,300 distinct CDR3 sequences, 20% to 25% of them singletons, with around 23% in the top ten. The repertoire came from unfractionated whole blood and reflected all unsorted peripheral T cells. Enrollment excluded donors with tumors, hepatitis B or C, or recent vaccination. CDR1 is DFQATT, CDR2 SNEGSKA, per germline (reference sequence). The CDR3 contains 13 residues. The ends were cut back, 3 bases at V and 4 bases at J, with 12 bases in the middle.

The chain employs TRBV20-1 and TRBJ1-2; D not resolved. The clonotype comes from an adult with HIV infection. This specimen was blood, taken before antiretroviral therapy. The CDR3 sequence is CSASPRVIYGYTF. CDR3 nucleotides: TGCAGTGCTAGCCCGAGGGTTATCTATGGCTACACCTTC.